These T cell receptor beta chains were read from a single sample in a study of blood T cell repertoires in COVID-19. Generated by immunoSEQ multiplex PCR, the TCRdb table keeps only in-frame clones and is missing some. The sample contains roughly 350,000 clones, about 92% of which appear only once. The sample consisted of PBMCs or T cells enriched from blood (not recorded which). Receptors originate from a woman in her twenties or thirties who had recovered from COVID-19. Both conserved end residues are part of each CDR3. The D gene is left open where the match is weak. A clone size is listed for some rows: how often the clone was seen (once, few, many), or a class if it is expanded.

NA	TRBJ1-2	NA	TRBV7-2	CASSLVVRGDYGYTF	TGTGCCAGCAGCTTAGTCGTTCGGGGAGACTATGGCTACACCTTC
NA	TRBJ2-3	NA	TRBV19	CASRSGGDSRADTQYF	TGTGCCAGTAGATCCGGGGGGGACAGTAGAGCAGATACGCAGTATTTT
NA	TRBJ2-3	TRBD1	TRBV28	CASSLTGTGTDTQYF	TGTGCCAGCAGCCTGACCGGGACAGGGACAGATACGCAGTATTTT
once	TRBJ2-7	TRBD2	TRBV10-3	CAISVGLAGASYEQYF	TGTGCCATCAGTGTGGGACTAGCGGGAGCCTCCTACGAGCAGTACTTC
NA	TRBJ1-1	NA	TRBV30	CAWSVRGNTEAFF	TGTGCCTGGAGTGTCCGGGGGAACACTGAAGCTTTCTTT
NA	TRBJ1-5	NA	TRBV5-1	CASSLDSEQPQHF	TGCGCCAGCAGCTTGGATAGTGAGCAGCCCCAGCATTTT
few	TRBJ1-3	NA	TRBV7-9	CASSPPGGFSGNTIYF	TGTGCCAGCAGCCCCCCGGGGGGTTTCTCTGGAAACACCATATATTTT
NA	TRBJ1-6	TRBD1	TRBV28	CASSSGTGVSNSPLHF	TGTGCCAGCAGTTCTGGGACAGGGGTCTCCAATTCACCCCTCCACTTT
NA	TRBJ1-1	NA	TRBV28	CASNAPGENTEAFF	TGTGCCAGCAACGCCCCCGGAGAGAACACTGAAGCTTTCTTT
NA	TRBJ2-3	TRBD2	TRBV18	CASSPRGGGTDTQYF	TGTGCCAGCTCACCTCGGGGGGGCGGCACAGATACGCAGTATTTT
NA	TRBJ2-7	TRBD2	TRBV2	CASRGGGAEQYF	TGTGCCAGCAGGGGCGGGGGGGCCGAGCAGTACTTC
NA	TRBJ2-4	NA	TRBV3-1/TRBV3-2	CASSQGRGIAKNIQYF	TGTGCCAGCAGCCAAGGAAGAGGGATAGCCAAAAACATTCAGTACTTC
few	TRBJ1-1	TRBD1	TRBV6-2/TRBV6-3	CASSYARQGTNTEAFF	TGTGCCAGCAGTTACGCACGACAGGGGACGAACACTGAAGCTTTCTTT
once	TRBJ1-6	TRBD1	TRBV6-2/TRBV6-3	CASSRSPGQGRSPLHF	TGTGCCAGCAGCCGCTCTCCGGGACAGGGACGTTCACCCCTCCACTTT
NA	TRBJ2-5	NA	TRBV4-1	CASSQGIGQNGETQYF	TGCGCCAGCAGCCAAGGAATTGGGCAAAACGGAGAGACCCAGTACTTC
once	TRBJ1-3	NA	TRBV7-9	CASRLSSGNTIYF	TGTGCCAGCCGGTTGAGCTCTGGAAACACCATATATTTT
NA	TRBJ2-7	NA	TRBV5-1	CASSWGGQVTYEQYF	TGCGCCAGCAGCTGGGGAGGACAGGTGACCTACGAGCAGTACTTC
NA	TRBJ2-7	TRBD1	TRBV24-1	CATSPRGQGLEEQYF	TGTGCCACCAGCCCTAGGGGGCAGGGGTTGGAAGAGCAGTACTTC
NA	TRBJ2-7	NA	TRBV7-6	CASSPEAGESAYEQYF	TGTGCCAGCAGCCCCGAGGCGGGCGAATCAGCCTACGAGCAGTACTTC
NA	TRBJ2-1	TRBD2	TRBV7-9	CASSSGSLSYNEQFF	TGTGCCAGCAGTAGCGGGAGTTTGTCCTACAATGAGCAGTTCTTC
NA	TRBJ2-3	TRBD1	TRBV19	CASSMGQRADTQYF	TGTGCCAGTAGTATGGGACAGAGGGCAGATACGCAGTATTTT
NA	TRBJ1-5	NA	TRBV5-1	CASSPGVYSNQPQHF	TGCGCCAGCAGCCCAGGGGTCTATAGCAATCAGCCCCAGCATTTT
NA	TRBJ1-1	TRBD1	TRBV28	CASSSAGGSGTEAFF	TGTGCCAGCAGTTCTGCAGGGGGCTCGGGCACTGAAGCTTTCTTT
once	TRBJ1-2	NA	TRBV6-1	CASSEFSGADYGYTF	TGTGCCAGCAGTGAATTTAGCGGGGCAGACTATGGCTACACCTTC
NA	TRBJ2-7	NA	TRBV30	CAWRVLMGEQYF	TGTGCCTGGAGAGTACTAATGGGCGAGCAGTACTTC
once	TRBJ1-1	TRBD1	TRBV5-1	CASSSTGSNTEAFF	TGCGCCAGCAGCTCGACAGGGAGCAACACTGAAGCTTTCTTT
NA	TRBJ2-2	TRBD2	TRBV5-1	CASSSGLAANTGELFF	TGCGCCAGCAGTTCCGGACTAGCGGCGAACACCGGGGAGCTGTTTTTT
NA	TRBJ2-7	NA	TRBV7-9	CASSSGREYEQYF	TGTGCCAGCAGCTCGGGTCGAGAATACGAGCAGTACTTC
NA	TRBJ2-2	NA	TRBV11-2	CASSPRTTGELFF	TGTGCCAGCAGCCCCCGAACAACCGGGGAGCTGTTTTTT
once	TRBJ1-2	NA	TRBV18	CASSSDSNYGYTF	TGTGCCAGCTCCTCGGACAGTAACTATGGCTACACCTTC
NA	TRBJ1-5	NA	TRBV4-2	CASSQFRDQPQHF	TGTGCCAGCAGCCAATTTCGCGATCAGCCCCAGCATTTT
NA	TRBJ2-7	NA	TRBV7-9	CASSLVAYEQYF	TGTGCCAGCAGTCTAGTCGCCTACGAGCAGTACTTC
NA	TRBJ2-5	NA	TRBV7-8	CASSLATRGNAARKETQYF	TGTGCCAGCAGCTTAGCAACACGGGGGAACGCGGCACGCAAAGAGACCCAGTACTTC
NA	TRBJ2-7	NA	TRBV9	CASSVSYSSYEQYF	TGTGCCAGCAGCGTCTCATATAGCTCCTACGAGCAGTACTTC
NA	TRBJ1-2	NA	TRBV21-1	CASRPRGLYGYTF	TGTGCCAGCAGGCCGCGGGGTCTCTATGGCTACACCTTC
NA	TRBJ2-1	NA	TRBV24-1	CATSDGTGSYNEQFF	TGTGCCACCAGTGATGGGACTGGCTCCTACAATGAGCAGTTCTTC
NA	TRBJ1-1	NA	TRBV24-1	CATPDRTGEAFF	TGTGCCACTCCCGACAGGACGGGTGAAGCTTTCTTT
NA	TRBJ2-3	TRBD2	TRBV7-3	CASSLTREGDTQYF	TGTGCCAGCAGCTTAACGCGGGAGGGGGATACGCAGTATTTT
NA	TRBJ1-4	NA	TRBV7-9	CASSPAGVGNEKLFF	TGTGCCAGCAGCCCCGCCGGGGTAGGGAATGAAAAACTGTTTTTT
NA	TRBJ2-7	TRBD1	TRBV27	CASSSLGQGHEQYF	TGTGCCAGCAGTTCCTTGGGACAGGGCCACGAGCAGTACTTC
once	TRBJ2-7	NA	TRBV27	CASRISGGSYEQYF	TGTGCCAGCAGGATATCCGGGGGCTCCTACGAGCAGTACTTC
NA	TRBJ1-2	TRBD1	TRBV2	CASTLDRDGYTF	TGTGCCAGCACCTTAGACAGGGACGGCTACACCTTC
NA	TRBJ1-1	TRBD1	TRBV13	CASSLGGQGVDTEAFF	TGTGCCAGCAGCTTAGGGGGACAGGGGGTTGACACTGAAGCTTTCTTT
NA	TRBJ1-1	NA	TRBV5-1	CASSGAAHTNTEAFF	TGCGCCAGCAGTGGGGCAGCGCATACTAACACTGAAGCTTTCTTT
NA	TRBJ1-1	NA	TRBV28	CASIRGGNTEAFF	TGTGCCAGCATTAGGGGGGGGAACACTGAAGCTTTCTTT
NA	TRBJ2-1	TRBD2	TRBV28	CASCSGTSGVGEQFF	TGTGCCAGCTGCTCCGGGACTAGCGGGGTGGGTGAGCAGTTCTTC
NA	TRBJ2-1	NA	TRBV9	CASSVEENEQFF	TGTGCCAGCAGCGTAGAGGAGAATGAGCAGTTCTTC
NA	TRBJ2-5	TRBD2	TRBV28	CASSPLAGVRETQYF	TGTGCCAGCAGTCCTCTAGCGGGAGTCCGAGAGACCCAGTACTTC
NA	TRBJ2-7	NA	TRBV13	CASSRGSSYEQYF	TGTGCCAGCAGCCGTGGGAGCTCCTACGAGCAGTACTTC
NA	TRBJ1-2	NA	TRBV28	CASSGQSYGYTF	TGTGCCAGCAGTGGACAGAGCTATGGCTACACCTTC
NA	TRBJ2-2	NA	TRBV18	CASSQNAYRTGIGGELFF	TGTGCCAGCTCACAGAACGCATACCGGACGGGGATTGGCGGGGAGCTGTTTTTT
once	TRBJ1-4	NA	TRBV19	CASSRVHGGLELFF	TGTGCCAGTAGCAGGGTACATGGCGGACTAGAACTGTTTTTT
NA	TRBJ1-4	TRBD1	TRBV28	CASSSGQGNEKLFF	TGTGCCAGCAGTTCCGGACAGGGCAACGAAAAACTGTTTTTT
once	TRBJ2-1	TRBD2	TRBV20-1	CSALLAEQFF	TGCAGTGCCTTACTAGCGGAGCAGTTCTTC
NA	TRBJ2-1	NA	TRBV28	CASSIGLRSSYNEQFF	TGTGCCAGCAGTATTGGACTTAGGAGCTCCTACAATGAGCAGTTCTTC